These 27 T cell receptor beta chains were sequenced from one sample in a study of Graves' ophthalmopathy and Graves' hyperthyroidism. Amplification of TCR beta CDR3 regions used RNA transcripts. The first round was an RT-PCR with HTBI primers, and the second round was a multiplex PCR. Each CDR3 protein gets one entry after TCRdb re-called the multiplex PCR reads with MiXCR. The table lists roughly 220,000 distinct CDR3 sequences, 40% to 50% of them singletons. Sequenced material: peripheral blood. Receptors originate from an adult man with Graves' ophthalmopathy.

A note on this clonotype: The junction departs from germline at one end; a sequencing error may be responsible. The chain carries TRBV10-3 and TRBJ1-5; D remains unclear. The CDR3 runs to 17 residues. Per germline, CDR1 ENHRY and CDR2 SYGVKD. CDR3 in amino acids: CASSYRPTEKGNQPQHF. CDR3 in DNA: TGTGCCAGCAGTTACCGCCCCACAGAAAAGGGCAATCAGCCCCAGCATTTT.

This clonotype was seen a few times. DNA of the CDR3: TGTGCCAGCAGTTTGACGGACCGATCTTCACCCCTCCACTTT. Its translation: CASSLTDRSSPLHF. V usage is TRBV12-3 or TRBV12-4 and J usage is TRBJ1-6, with D unclear. This CDR3 has 14 residues. Trimming took 3 bases from V and 9 from J, leaving 12 bases between them.

The genes are TRBV12-3 or TRBV12-4 and TRBJ1-1; 10 bases map to TRBD1. The junction had 12 bases not matched to a gene; V was cut back by 4 bases and J by 1 base. The CDR3 spans 18 residues. CDR3 nucleotide sequence: TGTGCCAGCAGTTCATACTCCGGGACAGGGGCAGGGAACACTGAAGCTTTCTTT. It translates to CASSSYSGTGAGNTEAFF.

This clonotype was observed once. A junction end diverges from the germline sequence, so it may reflect a read error. J is TRBJ2-7 and V is TRBV5-1, with 10 nucleotides matching TRBD1. Germline V lookup: CDR1 SGHRS, CDR2 YFSETQ. CDR3 length: 18 amino acids. The DNA for the CDR3 is TGTGCCAGCAGCTGGGACAGGGGTTATTCCCGAAGCTCCTACGAGCAGTACTTC. It yields the protein CASSWDRGYSRSSYEQYF.

The chain recombines TRBV9 with TRBJ1-1, with D possibly TRBD1 on 6 matching bases. Trimming removed 4 bases from V and 4 bases from J, with 14 bases in between. The CDR3 extends over 14 amino acids. The germline CDR1 and CDR2 sequences are SGDLS and YYNGEE. The CDR3 DNA follows: TGTGCCAGCAGCCAAGACTACAGGGTCACTGAAGCTTTCTTT. Encoded protein: CASSQDYRVTEAFF.

The chain joins TRBV9 to TRBJ1-6; 7 nucleotides line up with TRBD1. This CDR3 is built from 16 residues. V lost 2 bases to trimming and J lost 8 bases; unmatched junction nucleotides: 10. From germline, CDR1 is SGDLS and CDR2 YYNGEE. CDR3: CASSVGPTGYDSPLHF. In DNA form, the CDR3 reads TGTGCCAGCAGCGTCGGGCCGACAGGGTACGATTCACCCCTCCACTTT.

The chain recombines TRBV20-1 with TRBJ1-4, with unresolved D. Germline assignment: CDR1 DFQATT and CDR2 SNEGSKA (reference sequence). CDR3 length: 14 amino acids. The germline V and J ends were trimmed by 2 bases and 7 bases, with 14 bases remaining between them. CDR3 residues: CSARPIQFGEKLFF. The CDR3 bases are TGCAGTGCTAGACCCATACAGTTTGGTGAAAAACTGTTTTTT.

Comments on this clonotype: A junction boundary mismatches the germline segment, possibly from a read error. The V gene is TRBV5-8, the J gene TRBJ1-2, with TRBD1 matching 7 bases. CDR3 length: 13 residues. CDR1 is SGHTS and CDR2 is YDEGEE in the germline V gene. The CDR3 here is CASSWDRLDGYIF. The CDR3 DNA follows: TGTGCCAGCAGCTGGGACAGATTGGATGGCTACATCTTC.

V usage is TRBV5-1 and J usage is TRBJ2-7; D is undetermined. With 0 bases removed from V and 5 bases from J, the gap between germline ends came to 9 bases. This CDR3 is 13 amino acids long. CDR1 is SGHRS and CDR2 is YFSETQ in the germline V gene. CDR3 nucleotide sequence: TGCGCCAGCAGCTTGGCCGCGGAGAACGAGCAGTACTTC. Residues: CASSLAAENEQYF.

This clonotype has only one observation. This chain links TRBV12-3 or TRBV12-4 with TRBJ1-1; D is unclear. This CDR3 has 13 residues. V lost 10 bases and J lost 1, with 13 bases in between. This CDR3 reads CAISRSGNTEAFF. The CDR3 bases are TGTGCCATCAGCCGGAGTGGGAACACTGAAGCTTTCTTT.

The V and J genes are TRBV2 and TRBJ1-4; the D gene is possibly TRBD1 (5 bases). The CDR3 has 18 amino acids. The germline gives CDR1 SNHLY, CDR2 FYNNEI. Trimming stripped 4 bases from V and 7 bases from J, with 25 bases between. The CDR3 spells CASSGPGTARTRGEKLFF. For the CDR3, the DNA is TGTGCCAGCAGTGGGCCCGGGACGGCCAGGACGAGAGGTGAAAAACTGTTTTTT.

The table lists this clonotype with a few counts. CDR3 nucleotides: TGTGCCAGCAGTGAGGCGGGTTCGGGCACCGGGGAGCTGTTTTTT. It specifies CASSEAGSGTGELFF. The V and J genes are TRBV7-8 and TRBJ2-2; a possible D gene is TRBD2 (5 bases). The CDR3 runs to 15 residues. V was cut by 6 bases and J by 4 bases, with 15 bases left in between. Germline assignment: CDR1 SGHVS and CDR2 FQNEAQ.

On this clonotype itself: The CDR3 ends on some other residue instead of the conserved phenylalanine or tryptophan, so this is likely a read error. Because the CDR3's place on the DNA is in doubt, the DNA is left out and the CDR3 is given as listed by TCRdb. V usage is TRBV7-6 and J usage is TRBJ1-6; the table gives TRBD1 as D, unverified against the DNA. Germline CDR1 is SGHVS and CDR2 is FNYEAQ. The CDR3 adds up to 9 amino acids, both ends counted. CDR3 loop: CASSPRQGI.

This clonotype was seen many times. This chain uses TRBV7-9 with TRBJ2-5; 7 nucleotides line up with TRBD1. Germline assignment: CDR1 SEHNR and CDR2 FQNEAQ (reference sequence). V lost 1 base, J lost 1 base, and 3 bases stayed unmatched. The CDR3 is made up of 15 amino acids. The DNA for the CDR3 is TGTGCCAGCAGCTTAGGGGACAGCCTCCAAGAGACCCAGTACTTC. Translating it yields CASSLGDSLQETQYF.

This clonotype was recorded many times. Here the CDR3 DNA reads TGTGCCAGCAGTGAGGGTGGGGCCGGGCAAGAGACCCAGTACTTC. Amino acids: CASSEGGAGQETQYF. V is TRBV28 and J is TRBJ2-5; perhaps D is TRBD1 or TRBD2 (5 bases each). The CDR3 sequence is 15 residues long. From germline, CDR1 is MDHEN and CDR2 SYDVKM. V lost 5 bases and J 2 bases, leaving 15 bases between the germline ends.

This clonotype has a handful of counts. The V and J genes are TRBV24-1 and TRBJ1-1, with D maybe TRBD1 (6 bases). The V gene's germline CDR1 is KGHDR and CDR2 SFDVKD. The CDR3 contains 15 residues. V gave up 2 bases and J gave up 4 bases, with 13 bases separating them. This CDR3 is CATSDSGTPGTEAFF. The CDR3 region has the DNA TGTGCCACCAGTGATTCCGGGACACCGGGCACTGAAGCTTTCTTT.

CDR3 bases: TGTGCCAGCAGCCTGGGCAGGGGGCGTGAAAAACTGTTTTTT. It yields the protein CASSLGRGREKLFF. The rearrangement uses TRBV7-8 and TRBJ1-4; 8 bases are a match to TRBD1. With 5 bases clipped from V and 7 bases from J, the junction kept 6 bases outside the gene matches. The CDR3 is made up of 14 amino acids. CDR1 and CDR2 from the germline V gene are SGHVS and FQNEAQ.

On this clonotype itself: A read error may account for a junction end that differs from germline. The chain joins TRBV4-1 to TRBJ1-6; D may be TRBD1 (6 bases). CDR3 length equals 17 residues. From germline, CDR1 is MGHRA and CDR2 YSYEKL. The CDR3: CASSQDWTASYNSPLHF. CDR3 DNA sequence: TGTGCCAGCAGCCAAGATTGGACAGCCTCCTATAATTCACCCCTCCACTTT.

This clonotype was counted between two and nine times. In DNA form, the CDR3 reads TGCAGTGTTCCGACAGGGGGGTATGGCTACACCTTC. It yields the protein CSVPTGGYGYTF. The chain combines TRBV20-1 with TRBJ1-2; 9 bases are a match to TRBD1. CDR3 length equals 12 residues. Germline lookup yields CDR1 DFQATT and CDR2 SNEGSKA (reference sequence). The J segment lost 5 bases and the V segment lost 7 bases, leaving 5 bases of the junction unmatched.

V and J are TRBV7-6 and TRBJ2-7; the D call may be TRBD1 or TRBD2 (6 bases each). Looked up from germline, CDR1 is SGHVS and CDR2 is FNYEAQ. Trimming took 0 bases from V and 5 from J, leaving 14 bases between them. The CDR3 runs to 15 residues. Written as DNA, the CDR3 is TGTGCCAGCAGCTTAGCGTCCAGGGGAGGCGACGAGCAGTACTTC. Its protein product is CASSLASRGGDEQYF.

This chain links TRBV7-8 with TRBJ2-6; 14 bases fit TRBD2. The CDR3 is 18 amino acids. The ends lost 5 bases at V and 4 bases at J; junction bases unmatched: 7. Germline CDR1 SGHVS, CDR2 FQNEAQ. CDR3 residues: CASSPGTSGRSGANVLTF. The CDR3 coding sequence is TGTGCCAGCAGCCCAGGGACTAGCGGGAGATCAGGGGCCAACGTCCTGACTTTC.

The genes are TRBV5-4 and TRBJ2-7; D unclear. Trimming shortened V by 0 bases and J by 9 bases, and 16 bases separated the two germline ends. This CDR3 contains 14 residues. The germline V gene encodes CDR1 SGHNT and CDR2 YYREEE (reference sequence). The DNA of the CDR3 is TGTGCCAGCAGCTTGGATGACGGTGGGAAGGGGCAGTACTTC. Encoded protein: CASSLDDGGKGQYF.

The rearrangement joins TRBV20-1 to TRBJ1-5, with 9 bases that match TRBD1. Germline V gene sequence: CDR1 DFQATT, CDR2 SNEGSKA (reference sequence). V lost 5 bases, J lost 4 bases, and 6 bases stayed unmatched. The CDR3 is made up of 14 amino acids. CDR3 nucleotide sequence: TGCAGTGCTCCGGACAGGGGAAGGAATCAGCCCCAGCATTTT. Residues: CSAPDRGRNQPQHF.

The sample holds one count of this clonotype. The V and J genes are TRBV19 and TRBJ2-1, with unresolved D. Germline CDR1 and CDR2: LNHDA and SQIVND (reference sequence). V gave up 5 bases and J gave up 5 bases, with 10 bases separating them. The CDR3 sequence is 13 residues long. DNA of the CDR3: TGTGCCAGTAGTTATGGGCAGGACAATGAGCAGTTCTTC. Protein product: CASSYGQDNEQFF.

J is TRBJ2-7 and V is TRBV20-1; TRBD1 is a possible D gene (6 bases). V lost 1 base, J lost 0 bases, and 16 bases lay in between. This CDR3 has 16 residues. Germline values: CDR1 DFQATT, CDR2 SNEGSKA (reference sequence). CDR3 bases: TGCAGTGCTAGAGGCGTTCCAGGGGTTTCCTCCTACGAGCAGTACTTC. Residues: CSARGVPGVSSYEQYF.

V usage is TRBV20-1 and J usage is TRBJ1-5, with 7 nucleotides matching TRBD1. This CDR3 is 13 amino acids long. Germline V gives CDR1 DFQATT, CDR2 SNEGSKA (reference sequence). V shed 5 bases and J 5 bases; nucleotides not matched to a gene: 6. The CDR3 reads CSASDRAHQPQHF. Here the CDR3 DNA reads TGCAGTGCTTCTGACAGGGCGCATCAGCCCCAGCATTTT.

This clonotype was picked up a small number of times. This chain connects TRBV7-2 to TRBJ1-2; 7 nucleotides line up with TRBD1. The germline gives CDR1 SGHTA, CDR2 FQGNSA. This CDR3 is built from 16 residues. With V trimmed by 5 bases and J by 1 base, 10 bases remained unmatched. Written as DNA, the CDR3 is TGTGCCAGCAGCCCGGTCGGACAGGAACGTAACTATGGCTACACCTTC. The encoded protein is CASSPVGQERNYGYTF.